The TCR beta chain under discussion was sequenced for a study of tissue T cells after allogeneic stem cell transplantation (dated by TCRdb to the early 2020s). Background for the entire study: The study profiled TCR beta repertoires across many tissues from research autopsies of patients with and without GVHD, plus mouse models of GVHD. The human arm was a prospective observational study without blinding or randomization. The investigation overall reported the following: Within patients, how anatomically similar tissues were was a major factor shaping TCR repertoire composition, regardless of disease or transplant status. A small and clinically heterogeneous patient cohort was studied, and sampling depth was acknowledged as a limitation. Which tissue TCRs were alloreactive or antigen-specific was not determined in the study, and some of the clones might have been host cells that persisted. Not many T cell clones showed up in more than one patient, yet clustering based on motifs uncovered repertoire signatures that were shared across patients in a tissue-specific way. In both patients and mice, only a limited portion of the TCR repertoire detected in tissues was captured by blood and spleen T cells.

Library creation used the immunoSEQ multiplex PCR assay. TCRbeta CDR3 sequencing was performed at survey depth by Adaptive Biotechnologies, and CDR3 sequences, V/J genes, productive frequency and template counts were reported. TCR beta CDR3 regions were amplified from genomic DNA instead of RNA. From the authors' description of their analysis: Jensen-Shannon divergence served to quantify pairwise repertoire overlap between tissues, with 0 meaning identical and 1 meaning complete divergence. Based on pairwise JSD values, tissues were grouped by single-linkage agglomerative hierarchical clustering, and the results were shown as dendrograms. GLIPH2 was run on all patient samples with simulation_depth 1000, kmer_min_depth 3 and cdr3_length_cutoff 8, and groups with more than two unique CDR3s were retained. A standardized tissue-overlap score was calculated by extrapolating Jaccard GLIPH-group overlap across patients to a standard repertoire size of 1000 clones. Associations of diversity with clinical or experimental variables used linear mixed-effect models with tissue fixed effects and individual random effects. What TCRdb holds here is the immuneACCESS table cut down to in-frame rearrangements. Part of the clones is not present; checked against another copy, under half of the missing clones reflect an unresolved V gene, and the others are unexplained. V, J and clone size derive from that table, while D and trimming were established from the DNA sequence. The sample table shows about 20,000 clones, and less than 85% are seen once. The top ten clones comprise 0.75% to 1% of the sample.

CDR1 and CDR2 were assigned from the germline V gene as MSHET and SYDVDS. V is pared back by 6 bases and J by 1 base, with 9 bases lying between the germline termini. From its cysteine to its phenylalanine, the CDR3 spans 13 amino acids. The CDR3 was read in part: 36 bases, with the frame set at base 1. About this clone itself: No cognate antigen has been identified for it. Gene names, together with germline sequences, are murine for this receptor. The CDR3 end falls 1 residue outside the read, so it is completed with the germline J gene.

Before genomic DNA isolation with the DNeasy Blood & Tissue Kit, mouse tissues were minced with razor blades in buffered saline. The chain is assembled from TRBV29 and TRBJ1-1, with TRBD1 perhaps the D gene, on 6 matching bases. This clonotype originated in a female BALB/c mouse in good health. The strain's MHC haplotype is H2-d. Specimen: spleen. The CDR3 DNA, read in part, is TGTGCTAGCAGCCGGGACATAAACACAGAAGTCTTC. Protein translation: CASSRDINTEVF. The full CDR3 protein is CASSRDINTEVFF.